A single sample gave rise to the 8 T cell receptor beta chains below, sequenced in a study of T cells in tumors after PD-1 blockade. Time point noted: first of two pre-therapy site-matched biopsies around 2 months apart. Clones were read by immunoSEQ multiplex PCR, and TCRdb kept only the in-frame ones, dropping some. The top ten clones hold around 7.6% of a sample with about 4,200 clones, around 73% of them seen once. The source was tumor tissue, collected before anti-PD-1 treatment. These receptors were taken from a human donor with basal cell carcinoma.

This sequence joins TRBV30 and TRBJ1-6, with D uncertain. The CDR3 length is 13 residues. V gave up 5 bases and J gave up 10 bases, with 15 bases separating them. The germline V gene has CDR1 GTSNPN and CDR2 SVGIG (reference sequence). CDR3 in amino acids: CAWSPAPGSPLHF. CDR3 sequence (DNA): TGTGCCTGGTCACCGGCCCCGGGGTCACCCCTCCACTTT.

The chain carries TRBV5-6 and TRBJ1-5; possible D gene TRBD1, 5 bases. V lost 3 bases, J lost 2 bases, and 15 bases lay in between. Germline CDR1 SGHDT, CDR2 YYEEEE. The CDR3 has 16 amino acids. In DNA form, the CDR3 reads TGTGCCAGCAGCTGGGGCGCGGTTGGGGGCAATCAGCCCCAGCATTTT. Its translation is CASSWGAVGGNQPQHF.

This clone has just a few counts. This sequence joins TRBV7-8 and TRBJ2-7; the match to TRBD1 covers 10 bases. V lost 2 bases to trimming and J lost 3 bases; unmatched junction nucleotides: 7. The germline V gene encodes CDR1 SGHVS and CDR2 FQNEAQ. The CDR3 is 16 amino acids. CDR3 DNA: TGTGCCAGCAGCTTACCCAGACAGGGGGCGGGCTACGAGCAGTACTTC. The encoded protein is CASSLPRQGAGYEQYF.

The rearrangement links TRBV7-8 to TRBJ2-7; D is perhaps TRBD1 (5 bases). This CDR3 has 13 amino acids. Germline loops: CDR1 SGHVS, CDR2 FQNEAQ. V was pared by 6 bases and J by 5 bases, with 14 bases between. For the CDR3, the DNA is TGTGCCAGCAGGGGGCCCCCTAGTGACGAGCAGTACTTC. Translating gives CASRGPPSDEQYF.

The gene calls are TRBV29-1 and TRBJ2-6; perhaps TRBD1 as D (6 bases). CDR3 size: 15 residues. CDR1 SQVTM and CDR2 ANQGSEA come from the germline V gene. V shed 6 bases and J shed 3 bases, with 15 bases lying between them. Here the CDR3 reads CSVGMGADGANVLTF. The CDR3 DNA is TGCAGCGTCGGGATGGGGGCGGATGGGGCCAACGTCCTGACTTTC.

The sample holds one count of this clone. The chain's CDR3 is CSVLQFTEAFF. For the CDR3, the DNA is TGCAGTGTGTTGCAGTTCACTGAAGCTTTCTTT. The chain recombines TRBV20-1 with TRBJ1-1; no clear D. Trimming took off 7 bases at V and 4 bases at J, with 10 bases between the two ends. The germline CDR1 and CDR2 sequences are DFQATT and SNEGSKA (reference sequence). The CDR3 length is 11 residues.

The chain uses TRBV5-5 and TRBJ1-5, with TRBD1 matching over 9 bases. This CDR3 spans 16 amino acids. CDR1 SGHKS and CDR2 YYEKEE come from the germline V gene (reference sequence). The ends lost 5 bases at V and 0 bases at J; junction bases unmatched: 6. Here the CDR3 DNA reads TGTGCCAGCAGTTTTGGACAGGGGAATAGCAATCAGCCCCAGCATTTT. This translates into CASSFGQGNSNQPQHF.

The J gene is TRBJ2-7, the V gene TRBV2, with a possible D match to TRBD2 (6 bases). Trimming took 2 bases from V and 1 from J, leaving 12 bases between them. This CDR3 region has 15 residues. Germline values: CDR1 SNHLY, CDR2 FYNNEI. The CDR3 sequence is CASSERAGLSYEQYF. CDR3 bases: TGTGCCAGCAGTGAACGCGCGGGATTGTCCTACGAGCAGTACTTC.